This T cell receptor (beta chain) was sequenced in a study of shared clonotypes between healthy human individuals. The authors ran the assay at deep level. Method: immunoSEQ multiplex PCR; TCRdb's copy keeps in-frame clones and lacks some. The table records about 960,000 clones, 76% of them present only once. V lost 4 bases, J lost 4 bases, and 13 bases lay in between. The CDR3 sequence is 14 residues long. Germline V gives CDR1 ENHRY, CDR2 SYGVKD. The sequence came from a man between 18 and 35 years old in good health. Sequenced sample: memory CD4+ T cells sorted from blood. Subset in this sample: CD45RA-negative fraction. The V call is TRBV10-3, the J call TRBJ1-1, with unresolved D. CDR3 region: CAISAKLSVTEAFF. DNA of the CDR3: TGTGCCATCAGTGCCAAACTGTCGGTCACTGAAGCTTTCTTT.